The TCR beta chain described here comes from a study of blood T cell repertoires in COVID-19. Study-level background: Samples taken during acute and convalescent COVID-19 were collected in the United States, Italy and Spain.

This CDR3 region has 14 residues. The ends were cut back, 7 bases at V and 6 bases at J, with 13 bases in the middle. Germline CDR1 reads SNHLY; CDR2 reads FYNNEI. As originally analysed: For nucleated cells, counts were estimated from reference gene primer amplification. Only in-frame clones appear in the TCRdb table, and some are missing; sequencing was by immunoSEQ multiplex PCR. V and J calls and clone size follow that table, whereas D and trimming were derived from the DNA. The sample records roughly 280,000 clones, approximately 86% being singletons. This chain connects TRBV2 to TRBJ1-6; weak D call: TRBD1 (6 bases). The sequence came from a man aged 30 to 39 with active or convalescent COVID-19. The sample taken for sequencing was peripheral blood. In DNA, the CDR3 is TGTGCCAGCATGTATTGGGACACTAATTCACCCCTCCACTTT. The encoded protein is CASMYWDTNSPLHF.